What follows are 6 T cell receptor beta chains derived from one specimen sequenced in a study of blood T cell repertoires in COVID-19. Generated by immunoSEQ multiplex PCR, the TCRdb table keeps only in-frame clones and is missing some. The data hold roughly 150,000 clones, with around 79% observed a single time. The material sequenced was PBMCs or T cells enriched from blood (not recorded which). Receptors originate from a woman between 65 and 79 years old in a cohort exposed to, infected with or recovered from COVID-19 (not recorded which).

The chain has TRBV9 and TRBJ2-2; no definite D call. The CDR3 is made up of 14 amino acids. V was pared by 5 bases and J by 5 bases, with 13 bases between. The V gene's germline CDR1 is SGDLS and CDR2 YYNGEE. The CDR3 sequence is CASRWQEATGELFF. The DNA for the CDR3 is TGTGCCAGCAGATGGCAGGAAGCAACCGGGGAGCTGTTTTTT.

The genes are TRBV9 and TRBJ2-7, with D tentatively TRBD1 (5 bases). The length of the CDR3 is 14 residues. In germline, CDR1 is SGDLS, CDR2 YYNGEE. V lost 1 base and J 6 bases, leaving 14 bases between the germline ends. CDR3 coding DNA: TGTGCCAGCAGCGTACAAGTAGGGGTTGGCGAGCAGTACTTC. Its translation: CASSVQVGVGEQYF.

The chain has TRBV18 and TRBJ1-2, with D perhaps matching TRBD1 (5 bases). Per the germline V gene, CDR1 is KGHSH and CDR2 is LQKENI. Between the trimmed V and J ends, which lost 1 base and 2 bases, there was a span of 14 bases. CDR3 size: 16 residues. Here the CDR3 reads CASSPQGRVGNYGYTF. CDR3 in DNA: TGTGCCAGCTCACCACAGGGCAGGGTTGGAAACTATGGCTACACCTTC.

The chain couples TRBV7-3 to TRBJ2-3; no clear D. V lost 2 bases to trimming and J lost 4 bases, with 4 bases between them. This CDR3 spans 12 amino acids. CDR1 and CDR2 from the germline V gene are SGHTA and FQGTGA. The CDR3 region is CASSLLSDTQYF. The CDR3 nucleotides are TGTGCCAGCAGCTTACTCTCAGATACGCAGTATTTT.

This chain links TRBV7-9 with TRBJ1-1; D gene uncertain. Trimming cost V 4 bases and J 3 bases, with 6 bases left between them. Germline CDR1 and CDR2: SEHNR and FQNEAQ (reference sequence). The CDR3 is 12 residues long. CDR3: CASSSRDTEAFF. CDR3 DNA sequence: TGTGCCAGCAGCTCCCGAGACACTGAAGCTTTCTTT.

The chain joins TRBV2 to TRBJ1-5, with D hard to call. Germline V CDR1 and CDR2: SNHLY, FYNNEI. This CDR3 region has 14 residues. Trimming left V 4 bases short and J 5 bases short, with 12 bases between. The CDR3 DNA sequence: TGTGCCAGCAGTGGGAACCTGAGGGATCAGCCCCAGCATTTT. This encodes CASSGNLRDQPQHF.